A selection of T cell receptor beta chains follows, all from one sample in a study of T-cell reconstitution after alpha-beta-depleted transplantation in children. TCRdb passed the PCR reads through MiXCR, listing each CDR3 protein once. The table shows fewer than 550,000 distinct CDR3 sequences, with about an eighth occurring only once. The sequencing here drew on PBMCs, mostly from graft donor cells, taken 180 days after TCRalphabeta/CD19-depleted stem cell transplant. The receptor source for this set is a female patient aged 2-10 years who had a stem cell transplant for aplastic anemia, so the T cells may come from the graft donor. Both conserved end residues are part of each CDR3. Fields, in order: D gene, V gene, J gene, clone size, CDR3 DNA, CDR3 protein. The D gene is left open where the match is weak. Size is omitted from some rows. Given values are once, few, many or a class for expanded clones.

TRBD1	TRBV4-3	TRBJ1-2	-	TGCGCCAGCAGCCACGACAGGGACACTAACTATGGCTACACCTTC	CASSHDRDTNYGYTF
-	TRBV20-1	TRBJ1-2	few	TGCAGTGCTAGATTGGTTCGATATGGCTACACCTTC	CSARLVRYGYTF
-	TRBV3-1	TRBJ2-5	once	TGTGCCAGCAGCCACAGCCAGGGGGGAGAGACCCAGTACTTC	CASSHSQGGETQYF
-	TRBV12-3/TRBV12-4	TRBJ1-1	-	TGTGCCAGCAGCAGTCCCCAGGAAAGGGACACTGAAGCTTTCTTT	CASSSPQERDTEAFF
-	TRBV6-5	TRBJ1-1	few	TGTGCCACCGGAGGGTGGAACACTGAAGCTTTCTTT	CATGGWNTEAFF
-	TRBV10-3	TRBJ2-6	few	TGTGCCATCAGTGAACGAGGGCAGTCCCTCACCTCTGGGGCCAACGTCCTGACTTTC	CAISERGQSLTSGANVLTF
TRBD2	TRBV5-1	TRBJ2-3	few	TGCGCCAGCAGCTTGGCCAAGGCTAGCGGGAGCACAGATACGCAGTATTTT	CASSLAKASGSTDTQYF
-	TRBV12-3/TRBV12-4	TRBJ2-3	many	TGTGCCAGCAGACGCCCGGCGGATACGCAGTATTTT	CASRRPADTQYF
TRBD1	TRBV6-5	TRBJ2-1	-	TGTGCCAGCAGTTACGGGACAGGGTACAATGAGCAGTTCTTC	CASSYGTGYNEQFF
TRBD1	TRBV28	TRBJ1-5	-	TGTGCCAGCAGTTTGCGCTTTCTTGCAAGGACAGGGGGCAATCAGCCCCAGCATTTT	CASSLRFLARTGGNQPQHF
-	TRBV28	TRBJ2-4	-	TGTGCCAGCAGTTCGGGACATCCTCTAGCCAAAAACATTCAGTACTTC	CASSSGHPLAKNIQYF
-	TRBV20-1	TRBJ2-2	few	TGCAGTGCTAGTAGTCAACCTACCGGGGAGCTGTTTTTT	CSASSQPTGELFF
-	TRBV7-9	TRBJ1-2	many	TGTGCCAGCACCGATAGCGAACAGGGTTTAAACTATGGCTACACCTTC	CASTDSEQGLNYGYTF
TRBD1	TRBV12-3/TRBV12-4	TRBJ2-7	few	TGTGCCAGCAGTTCTCGGACAGGGAGCTCCTACGAGCAGTACTTC	CASSSRTGSSYEQYF
-	TRBV5-1	TRBJ1-6	many	TGCGCCAGCAGCTTGGAACAGCTCCTTCCTCATAATTCACCCCTCCACTTT	CASSLEQLLPHNSPLHF
TRBD2	TRBV4-1	TRBJ2-5	-	TGCGCCAGCAGCCAAGAGGCCCCCGCGGGAGTATATTTAGAGACCCAGTACTTC	CASSQEAPAGVYLETQYF
-	TRBV11-2	TRBJ2-1	few	TGTGCCAGCAGCTTATGGGCAGCATACAATGAGCAGTTCTTC	CASSLWAAYNEQFF
TRBD1	TRBV10-1	TRBJ2-7	many	TGCGCCAGCAGTCCCGGGACAGGGGAGGGCTCCTACGAGCAGTACTTC	CASSPGTGEGSYEQYF
TRBD2	TRBV5-1	TRBJ2-7	many	TGTGCCAGCAGCCTGGGACTAGCGGGGTCCTACGAGCAGTACTTC	CASSLGLAGSYEQYF
TRBD2	TRBV7-8	TRBJ2-3	few	TGTGCCAGCAGAAACGCGGGAGGGCCCTCAGATACGCAGTATTTT	CASRNAGGPSDTQYF